This T cell receptor beta chain was identified in a study of regulatory T cells in long-lasting Graves disease. Overall study results and limits: Blood alone, not thyroid tissue, was studied.

With 0 bases removed from V and 1 base from J, the gap between germline ends came to 10 bases. CDR1 is LGHNA, CDR2 YNFKEQ, per germline. CDR3 length: 16 amino acids. Stated time point: persistent/refractory GD, antithyroid drugs over 5 years with positive TRAb. RNA isolated from PBMCs was used to make the TCR library. This clonotype was seen more than once but under ten times. The antigen remains unidentified. TCR beta libraries were built with iRepertoire HTBI primers and Arm-PCR of CDR3 regions. TCRdb used MiXCR to reprocess the multiplex PCR reads, holding one entry per CDR3 protein. The top ten clones hold around 12% of a sample with about 460,000 distinct CDR3 sequences, 20% to 25% of them seen once.

Sequencing was performed on peripheral blood mononuclear cells (PBMCs), taken when the disease was refractory, from a patient treated with antithyroid drugs. The chain has TRBV4-2 and TRBJ2-4, with a weak D call TRBD2 (6 bases). The receptor was isolated from a female donor with Graves disease. The CDR3 spells CASSQEGGGAKNIQYF. CDR3 nucleotides: TGTGCCAGCAGCCAAGAAGGTGGGGGGGCCAAAAACATTCAGTACTTC.